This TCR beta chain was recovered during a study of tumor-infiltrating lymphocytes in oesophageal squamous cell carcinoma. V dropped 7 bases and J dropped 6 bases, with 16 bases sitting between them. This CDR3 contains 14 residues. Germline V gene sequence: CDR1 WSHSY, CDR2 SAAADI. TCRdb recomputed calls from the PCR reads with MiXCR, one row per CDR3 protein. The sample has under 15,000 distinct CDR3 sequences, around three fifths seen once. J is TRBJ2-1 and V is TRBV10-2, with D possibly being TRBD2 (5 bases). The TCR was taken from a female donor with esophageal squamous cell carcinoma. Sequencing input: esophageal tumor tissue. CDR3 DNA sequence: TGCGCCAGCACTAATTTTTGGGAGACCAATGAGCAGTTCTTC. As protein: CASTNFWETNEQFF.